The clone carrying this TCR beta chain was seen once. Its cognate antigen is unknown. V gave up 9 bases and J gave up 2 bases, with 14 bases separating them. CDR1 is LNHDA, CDR2 SQIVND, per germline (reference sequence). This CDR3 is built from 14 residues. The data were obtained in a study of shared clonotypes between healthy human individuals. Study-wide points: Investigators expected sequencing depth to affect clonotype sharing among donors.

Only in-frame clones appear in the TCRdb table, and some are missing; sequencing was by immunoSEQ multiplex PCR. The sample carries 450,000 to 550,000 clones, 70% to 80% recorded once. This receptor was obtained from a woman in her thirties or forties in good health. Some clones in this sample may be carry-over from other donors' samples. The V call is TRBV19, the J call TRBJ1-5; D uncertain. The sequencing input was PBMCs. The CDR3 here is CASMPLGGNQPQHF. The CDR3 DNA reads TGTGCCAGCATGCCCCTTGGCGGCAATCAGCCCCAGCATTTT. The variable domain in full, completed from reference TRBV19 and TRBJ1-5, reads DGGITQSPKYLFRKEGQNVTLSCEQNLNHDAMYWYRQDPGQGLRLIYYSQIVNDFQKGDIAEGYSVSREKKESFPLTVTSAQKNPTAFYLCASMPLGGNQPQHFGDGTRLSIL.